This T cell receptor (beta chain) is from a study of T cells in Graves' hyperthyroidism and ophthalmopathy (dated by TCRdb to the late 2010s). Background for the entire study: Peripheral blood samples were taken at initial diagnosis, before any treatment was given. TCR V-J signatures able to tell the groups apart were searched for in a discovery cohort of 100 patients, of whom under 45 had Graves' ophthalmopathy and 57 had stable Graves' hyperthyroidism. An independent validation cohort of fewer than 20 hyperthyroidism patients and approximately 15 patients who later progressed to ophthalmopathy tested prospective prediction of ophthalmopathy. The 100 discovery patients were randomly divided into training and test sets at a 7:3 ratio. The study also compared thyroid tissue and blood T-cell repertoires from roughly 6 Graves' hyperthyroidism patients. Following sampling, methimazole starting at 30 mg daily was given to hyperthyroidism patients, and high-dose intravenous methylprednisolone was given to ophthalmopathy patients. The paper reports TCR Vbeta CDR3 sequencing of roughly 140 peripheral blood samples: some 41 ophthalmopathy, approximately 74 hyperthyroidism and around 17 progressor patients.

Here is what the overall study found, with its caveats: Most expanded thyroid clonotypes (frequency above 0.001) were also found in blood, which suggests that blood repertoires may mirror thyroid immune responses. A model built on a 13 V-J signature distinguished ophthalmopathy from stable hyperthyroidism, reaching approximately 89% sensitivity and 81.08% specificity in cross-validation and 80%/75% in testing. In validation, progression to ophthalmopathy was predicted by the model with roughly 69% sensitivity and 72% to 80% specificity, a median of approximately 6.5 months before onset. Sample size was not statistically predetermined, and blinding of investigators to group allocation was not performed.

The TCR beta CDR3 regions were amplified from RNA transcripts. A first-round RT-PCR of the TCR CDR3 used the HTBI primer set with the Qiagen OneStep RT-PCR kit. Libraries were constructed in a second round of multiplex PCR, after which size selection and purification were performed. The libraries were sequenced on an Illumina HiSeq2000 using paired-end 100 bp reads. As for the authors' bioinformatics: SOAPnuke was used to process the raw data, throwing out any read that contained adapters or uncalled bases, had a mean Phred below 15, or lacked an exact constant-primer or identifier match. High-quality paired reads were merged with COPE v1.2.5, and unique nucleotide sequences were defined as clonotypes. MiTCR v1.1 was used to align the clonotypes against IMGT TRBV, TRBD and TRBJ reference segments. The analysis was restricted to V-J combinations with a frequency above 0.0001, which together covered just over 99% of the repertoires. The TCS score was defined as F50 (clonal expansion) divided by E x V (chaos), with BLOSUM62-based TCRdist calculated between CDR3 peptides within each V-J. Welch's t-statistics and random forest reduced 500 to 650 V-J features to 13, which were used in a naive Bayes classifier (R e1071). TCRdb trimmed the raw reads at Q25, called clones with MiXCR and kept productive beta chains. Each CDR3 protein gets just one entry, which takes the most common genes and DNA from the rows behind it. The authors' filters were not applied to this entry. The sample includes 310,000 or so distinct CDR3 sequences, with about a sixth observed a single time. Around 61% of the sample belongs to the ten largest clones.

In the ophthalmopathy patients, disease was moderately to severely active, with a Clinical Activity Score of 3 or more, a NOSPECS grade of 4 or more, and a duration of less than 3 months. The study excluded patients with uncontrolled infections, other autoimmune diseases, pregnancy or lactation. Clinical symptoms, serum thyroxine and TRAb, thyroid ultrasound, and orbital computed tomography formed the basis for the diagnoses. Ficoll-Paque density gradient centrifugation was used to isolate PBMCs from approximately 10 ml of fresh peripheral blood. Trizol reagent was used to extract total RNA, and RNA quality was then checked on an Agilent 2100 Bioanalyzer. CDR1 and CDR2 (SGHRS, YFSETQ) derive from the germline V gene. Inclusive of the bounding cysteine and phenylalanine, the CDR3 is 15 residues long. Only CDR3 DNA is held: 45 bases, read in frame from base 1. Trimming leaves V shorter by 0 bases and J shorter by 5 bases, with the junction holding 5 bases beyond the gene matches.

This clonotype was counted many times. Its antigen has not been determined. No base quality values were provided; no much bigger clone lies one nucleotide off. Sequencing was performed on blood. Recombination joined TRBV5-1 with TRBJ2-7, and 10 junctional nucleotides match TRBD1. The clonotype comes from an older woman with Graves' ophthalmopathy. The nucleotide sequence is TGCGCCAGCAGCTTGGGACAGGGGGCAAGTGACGAGCAGTACTTC. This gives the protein CASSLGQGASDEQYF.